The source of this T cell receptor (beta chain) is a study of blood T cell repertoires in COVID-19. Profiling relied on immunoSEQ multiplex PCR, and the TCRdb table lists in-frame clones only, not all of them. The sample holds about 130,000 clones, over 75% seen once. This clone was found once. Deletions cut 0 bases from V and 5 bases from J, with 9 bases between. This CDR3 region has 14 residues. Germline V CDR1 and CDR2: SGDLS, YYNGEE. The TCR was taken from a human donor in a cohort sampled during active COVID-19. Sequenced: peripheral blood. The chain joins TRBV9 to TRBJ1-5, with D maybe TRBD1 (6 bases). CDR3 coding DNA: TGTGCCAGCAGCGTAGGGAACAGGGATCAGCCCCAGCATTTT. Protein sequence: CASSVGNRDQPQHF.